This entry lists 5 T cell receptor beta chains sequenced from one sample in a study of blood T cell repertoires in COVID-19. The table came from immunoSEQ multiplex PCR; TCRdb's copy has only in-frame clones and leaves some out. The sample shows 250,000 to 350,000 clones, over 75% of them seen only once. Specimen: peripheral blood. Receptors originate from a woman aged 60-70 years with acute or convalescent COVID-19.

This chain links TRBV10-1 with TRBJ1-6; 8 nucleotides line up with TRBD1. The CDR3 contains 14 residues. V lost 4 bases and J lost 9; bases outside the gene matches: 5. Germline V gene lookup returns CDR1 WNHNN and CDR2 SYGVQD (reference sequence). CDR3 residues: CASSADRASSPLHF. For the CDR3, the DNA is TGCGCCAGCAGTGCGGACAGGGCGAGTTCACCCCTCCACTTT.

This clone has more than one count but fewer than ten. The chain is built from TRBV6-2 or TRBV6-3 and TRBJ1-5; no clear D. Germline values: CDR1 MNHEY, CDR2 SVGEGT. V gave up 0 bases and J gave up 1 base, with 10 bases separating them. The CDR3 loop spans 16 amino acids. CDR3 sequence (DNA): TGTGCCAGCAGTTACTCGACGGGGAGAAGCAATCAGCCCCAGCATTTT. Its protein product is CASSYSTGRSNQPQHF.

The chain couples TRBV7-3 to TRBJ1-6; weak D call: TRBD1 (5 bases). The CDR3 has 18 amino acids. Germline-derived CDR1 and CDR2 are SGHTA and FQGTGA. V lost 8 bases and J lost 7, with 27 bases in between. This CDR3 is CASGRGRKFSRGNSPLHF. The CDR3 bases are TGTGCCAGCGGGCGGGGAAGGAAATTCTCCCGGGGCAATTCACCCCTCCACTTT.

A word on this clone: Germline and junction disagree at one end, which may indicate a read error. The V gene is TRBV12-3 or TRBV12-4, the J gene TRBJ1-3; the D is unclear. The CDR3 covers 12 residues. CDR3 in DNA: TGTGCCAGCAGTCGAAGTGGAGACACCATATATTTT. Amino acid sequence: CASSRSGDTIYF.

This clone was counted once. This rearrangement joins TRBV6-5 to TRBJ1-1; the match to TRBD1 covers 9 bases. Germline trimming cut 4 bases from V and 1 base from J; bases unmatched to any gene: 7. CDR1 is MNHEY and CDR2 is SVGAGI in the germline V gene. CDR3 size: 16 residues. The CDR3: CASSSLQGAGNTEAFF. CDR3 nucleotide sequence: TGTGCCAGCAGTTCGCTACAGGGGGCAGGGAACACTGAAGCTTTCTTT.